Listed below are T cell receptor beta chains from one sample, sequenced in a study of control samples from healthy donors and cancer patients. Repertoires were generated with immunoSEQ multiplex PCR, while TCRdb's copy carries only in-frame clones and drops some. There are roughly 120,000 clones in the sample; 80% to 90% occur only once, and around 17% lies in the top ten. The sample comprised blood. The receptors here all came from a woman between 50 and 59 years old in good health. Each CDR3 is given without its conserved first and last residue.

TRBJ2-1	TRBV7-3	ASSPGLSGNEQF
TRBJ2-3	TRBV6-5	ASLRPGTDTQY
TRBJ1-5	TRBV18	ASSQGQNQPQH
TRBJ2-5	TRBV4-3	ASSPRTGESQETQY
TRBJ1-5	TRBV7-2	ASSPFGGSNQPQH
TRBJ1-3	TRBV5-1	ASSLDRGGNTIY
TRBJ2-1	TRBV20-1	SARGGPQQF
TRBJ2-5	TRBV11-2	ASSRGHQETQY
TRBJ2-1	TRBV7-2	ASSTGGNEQF
TRBJ2-1	TRBV11-2	ASSARPGGGSEQF
TRBJ1-5	TRBV25-1	ASSEGALPQH
TRBJ2-5	TRBV7-3	ASSPEPGQGRETQY
TRBJ2-1	TRBV29-1	SFRGGTNEQF
TRBJ1-2	TRBV11-2	ASSSNMNYGYT
TRBJ2-2	TRBV3-1/TRBV3-2	ASSPTRRGGELF
TRBJ1-2	TRBV6-4	ATRGIDGYT
TRBJ2-7	TRBV11-2	ASSFFTGANEQY
TRBJ1-2	TRBV10-2	ASSGQGETSNYGYT
TRBJ2-2	TRBV2	ASRGVALTNTGELF
TRBJ1-2	TRBV30	AWIEQLFGGYT
TRBJ2-5	TRBV10-1	ASSVDREETQY
TRBJ1-1	TRBV13	ASSRTERAEAF
TRBJ2-3	TRBV11-2	ASSLDTGTSPQY
TRBJ1-3	TRBV19	ASRGVPGNTIY
TRBJ2-1	TRBV7-6	ASSFPGSGNEQF
TRBJ2-1	TRBV6-2/TRBV6-3	ASSQPSGSSYNEQF
TRBJ1-2	TRBV3-1/TRBV3-2	ASSQDWGTNYGYT
TRBJ1-1	TRBV28	ASSWANTEAF
TRBJ1-2	TRBV9	ASSEGYGYT
TRBJ2-1	TRBV10-3	AISAAAGSYNEQF
TRBJ2-1	TRBV9	ASDRTSVGNEQF
TRBJ1-1	TRBV27	ASSKRQLNTEAF
TRBJ2-2	TRBV12-3/TRBV12-4	ASSRTPTGELF
TRBJ1-6	TRBV5-1	ASSSEQGINSPLH
TRBJ2-7	TRBV5-4	ASSVPSLGSYEQY
TRBJ2-5	TRBV11-2	ASSLGTSESETQY
TRBJ1-2	TRBV3-1/TRBV3-2	ASSQDPSGWGYGYT